Listed here are 21 T cell receptor beta chains from one sample, sequenced in a study of cytomegalovirus exposure and HLA in healthy donors. This table comes from immunoSEQ multiplex PCR, and its TCRdb copy is limited to in-frame clones, with some not included. The sample records some 130,000 clones, approximately 84% being singletons. Sequencing input: PBMCs. The receptors derive from a man aged 30-40 years in good health and CMV-seropositive.

This rearrangement joins TRBV7-2 to TRBJ1-5; TRBD1 matches 8 bases. The CDR3 sequence is 14 residues long. V was clipped by 7 bases and J by 7 bases; unmatched bases: 9. Germline CDR1 is SGHTA and CDR2 is FQGNSA. Here the CDR3 DNA reads TGTGCCAGCAAACTCGACAGGGGACGCCAGCCCCAGCATTTT. This codes for CASKLDRGRQPQHF.

This chain joins TRBV7-2 and TRBJ1-4; 7 bases are a match to TRBD1. Per the germline V gene, CDR1 is SGHTA and CDR2 is FQGNSA. The CDR3 contains 15 residues. With 4 bases clipped from V and 8 bases from J, the junction kept 10 bases outside the gene matches. CDR3 DNA: TGTGCCAGCAGCTCATTGCAGGGGGTCCGGGAAAAACTGTTTTTT. The encoded protein is CASSSLQGVREKLFF.

This chain links TRBV7-6 with TRBJ2-3; 15 bases line up with TRBD2. The germline V gene has CDR1 SGHVS and CDR2 FNYEAQ. The CDR3 consists of 17 residues. The V segment lost 4 bases and the J segment 4 bases; nucleotides outside the gene matches: 6. The CDR3 coding sequence is TGTGCCAGCAGCTCAAGGACTAGCGGGGGGGCCTCAGATACGCAGTATTTT. Its translation is CASSSRTSGGASDTQYF.

The V gene is TRBV7-3, the J gene TRBJ2-4, with 11 bases that match TRBD1. The germline V gene has CDR1 SGHTA and CDR2 FQGTGA. The CDR3 runs 15 residues. V lost 0 bases to trimming and J lost 7 bases; unmatched junction nucleotides: 2. Here the CDR3 DNA reads TGTGCCAGCAGCTTAACCGGGACAGGGGGGAACATTCAGTACTTC. This sequence encodes CASSLTGTGGNIQYF.

The rearrangement links TRBV5-1 to TRBJ1-4; TRBD1 matches at 8 bases. The CDR3 is 15 residues long. Germline CDR1 is SGHRS and CDR2 is YFSETQ. V dropped 4 bases and J dropped 4; count of bases not matched to a gene: 6. The CDR3 loop reads CASSGQGARNEKLFF. In DNA, the CDR3 is TGCGCCAGCAGCGGCCAGGGGGCGCGTAATGAAAAACTGTTTTTT.

This clone was found once. The chain uses TRBV29-1 and TRBJ2-2; weak D call: TRBD2 (7 bases). Germline lookup yields CDR1 SQVTM and CDR2 ANQGSEA. V lost 4 bases and J lost 4, with 10 bases in between. The CDR3 is 13 amino acids. Here the CDR3 reads CSVVGGATGELFF. The CDR3 DNA sequence: TGCAGCGTTGTGGGGGGGGCCACCGGGGAGCTGTTTTTT.

This chain links TRBV27 with TRBJ1-5; 10 bases line up with TRBD1. CDR3 length equals 16 residues. J gave up 4 bases and V 4 bases, and 7 bases lay outside the gene matches. CDR1 and CDR2 from the germline V gene are MNHEY and SMNVEV (reference sequence). The CDR3 DNA follows: TGTGCCAGCAGTTGGGGCGGGACAGGGGTTAATCAGCCCCAGCATTTT. As protein: CASSWGGTGVNQPQHF.

V usage is TRBV2 and J usage is TRBJ1-1; D call uncertain. Germline V gene sequence: CDR1 SNHLY, CDR2 FYNNEI. V lost 2 bases and J lost 5, with 15 bases in between. This CDR3 region has 15 residues. The DNA for the CDR3 is TGTGCCAGCAGTGAAATACGGGGAGACGGAACTGAAGCTTTCTTT. Translated: CASSEIRGDGTEAFF.

The chain has TRBV5-4 and TRBJ1-2, with 7 positions matching TRBD1. The length of the CDR3 is 14 residues. V dropped 3 bases and J dropped 8; count of bases not matched to a gene: 10. Germline lookup yields CDR1 SGHNT and CDR2 YYREEE (reference sequence). The CDR3 DNA sequence: TGTGCCAGCAGCTGGACAGGTGGAATGGGAGGCTACACCTTC. It yields the protein CASSWTGGMGGYTF.

This clone showed up just once. Here the CDR3 reads CASSLRLGGDRYEQYF. As DNA, the CDR3 is TGTGCCAGCAGCTTGAGGCTTGGCGGGGACCGATACGAGCAGTACTTC. The chain links TRBV5-4 to TRBJ2-7; D possibly corresponds to TRBD2 (6 bases). V dropped 1 base and J dropped 4 bases, with 18 bases sitting between them. Germline V gene lookup returns CDR1 SGHNT and CDR2 YYREEE (reference sequence). The CDR3 is 16 amino acids.

This clone was counted a single time. This chain uses TRBV27 with TRBJ2-7; TRBD2 aligns across 7 bases. Germline V CDR1 and CDR2: MNHEY, SMNVEV (reference sequence). The CDR3 has 14 amino acids. V shed 6 bases and J 5 bases; nucleotides not matched to a gene: 10. The CDR3 nucleotides are TGTGCCAGCAGGGATTTAGCGGGCGACGACGAGCAGTACTTC. This codes for CASRDLAGDDEQYF.

In this sample, this clone turned up a few times. The chain carries TRBV10-1 and TRBJ1-5; no firm D call. This CDR3 has 12 residues. Trimming took off 3 bases at V and 7 bases at J, with 7 bases between the two ends. CDR1 and CDR2 from the germline V gene are WNHNN and SYGVQD (reference sequence). CDR3 region: CASSDGQQPQHF. The CDR3 bases are TGCGCCAGCAGTGATGGGCAACAGCCCCAGCATTTT.

This clone was seen a single time. This rearrangement joins TRBV27 to TRBJ2-7, with a possible D match to TRBD2 (6 bases). Trimming removed 5 bases from V and 3 bases from J, with 17 bases in between. The CDR3 runs to 15 residues. Per the germline V gene, CDR1 is MNHEY and CDR2 is SMNVEV (reference sequence). The CDR3 DNA is TGTGCCAGCAGTCCACTGGGGGGACTTTACTACGAGCAGTACTTC. It yields the protein CASSPLGGLYYEQYF.

The V call is TRBV5-1, the J call TRBJ1-2, with D hard to call. The CDR3 sequence is 13 residues long. V was shortened by 2 bases and J by 6 bases, with 11 bases between the two germline ends. Looked up from germline, CDR1 is SGHRS and CDR2 is YFSETQ. The CDR3 loop is CASSFGRVDGYTF. CDR3 nucleotides: TGCGCCAGCAGCTTCGGGAGGGTGGATGGCTACACCTTC.

This chain links TRBV5-4 with TRBJ2-7; possibly TRBD2 for D (7 bases). Trimming took off 4 bases at V and 7 bases at J, with 21 bases between the two ends. CDR3 length equals 15 residues. Germline CDR1 and CDR2: SGHNT and YYREEE (reference sequence). This chain's CDR3 is CASSGGAGTTGEQYF. In DNA, the CDR3 is TGTGCCAGCAGCGGGGGGGCCGGGACGACGGGGGAGCAGTACTTC. Full variable domain (missing parts from reference TRBV5-4 and TRBJ2-7): ETGVTQSPTHLIKTRGQQVTLRCSSQSGHNTVSWYQQALGQGPQFIFQYYREEENGRGNFPPRFSGLQFPNYSSELNVNALELDDSALYLCASSGGAGTTGEQYFGPGTRLTVT.

The chain has TRBV30 and TRBJ2-5, with 7 nucleotides matching TRBD1. Germline CDR1 GTSNPN, CDR2 SVGIG (reference sequence). V lost 1 base and J lost 5; bases outside the gene matches: 13. CDR3 length equals 16 residues. CDR3 sequence reads: CAWSDLRQGYRETQYF. The CDR3 DNA follows: TGTGCCTGGAGTGATCTTAGACAGGGTTATAGGGAGACCCAGTACTTC.

The V gene is TRBV5-4, the J gene TRBJ1-3, with TRBD1 as a possible D gene (6 bases). This CDR3 is built from 14 residues. V shed 4 bases and J shed 2 bases, with 10 bases lying between them. Germline CDR1 reads SGHNT; CDR2 reads YYREEE (reference sequence). CDR3 in amino acids: CASSGGHTGNTIYF. The DNA for the CDR3 is TGTGCCAGCAGCGGGGGACATACTGGAAACACCATATATTTT.

The chain uses TRBV11-1 and TRBJ2-5, with 9 bases aligning to TRBD1. This CDR3 contains 14 residues. J gave up 5 bases and V 6 bases, and 7 bases lay outside the gene matches. Germline lookup yields CDR1 SGHAT and CDR2 FQDESV (reference sequence). This chain's CDR3 is CASSGQGLEETQYF. The DNA of the CDR3 is TGTGCCAGCAGTGGACAGGGGTTAGAGGAGACCCAGTACTTC. Drawing the rest from reference TRBV11-1 and TRBJ2-5, the complete variable domain is EAEVAQSPRYKITEKSQAVAFWCDPISGHATLYWYRQILGQGPELLVQFQDESVVDDSQLPKDRFSAERLKGVDSTLKIQPAELGDSAMYLCASSGQGLEETQYFGPGTRLLVL.

V is TRBV5-1 and J is TRBJ2-7, with 10 bases that match TRBD2. J was trimmed by 3 bases and V by 2 bases; bases with no gene match: 2. Germline V gene lookup returns CDR1 SGHRS and CDR2 YFSETQ. The length of the CDR3 is 14 residues. CDR3 coding DNA: TGCGCCAGCAGCTTTACTAGCGGGATCTACGAGCAGTACTTC. Its translation is CASSFTSGIYEQYF.

J is TRBJ1-1 and V is TRBV5-1; tentative D call: TRBD1 (6 bases). This CDR3 contains 15 residues. Germline CDR1 SGHRS, CDR2 YFSETQ. Trimming removed 4 bases at V and 1 base at J, with 14 bases between. The CDR3 reads CASSPTGQSNTEAFF. The DNA for the CDR3 is TGCGCCAGCAGCCCCACTGGACAGTCGAACACTGAAGCTTTCTTT.

The chain employs TRBV9 and TRBJ1-1, with D perhaps TRBD1 (6 bases). Germline V gives CDR1 SGDLS, CDR2 YYNGEE. Trimming pared 0 bases from V and 1 base from J, leaving 19 bases between. The CDR3 is made up of 18 amino acids. CDR3 in DNA: TGTGCCAGCAGCGTAGCTACTGGGGTCGGCAGGGGGAACACTGAAGCTTTCTTT. It codes for CASSVATGVGRGNTEAFF.